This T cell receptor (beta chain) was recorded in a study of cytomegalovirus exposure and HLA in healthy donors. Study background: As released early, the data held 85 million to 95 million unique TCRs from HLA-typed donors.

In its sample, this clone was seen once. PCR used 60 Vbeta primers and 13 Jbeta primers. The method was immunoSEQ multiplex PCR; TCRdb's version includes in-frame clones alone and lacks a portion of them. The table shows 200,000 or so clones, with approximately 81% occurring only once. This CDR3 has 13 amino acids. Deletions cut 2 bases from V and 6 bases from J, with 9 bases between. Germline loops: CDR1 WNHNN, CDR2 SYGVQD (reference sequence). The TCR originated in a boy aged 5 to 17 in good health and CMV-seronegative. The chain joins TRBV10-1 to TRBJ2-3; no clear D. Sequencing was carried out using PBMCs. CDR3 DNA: TGCGCCAGCAGTGAGAGCCGCTTTGATACGCAGTATTTT. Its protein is CASSESRFDTQYF.